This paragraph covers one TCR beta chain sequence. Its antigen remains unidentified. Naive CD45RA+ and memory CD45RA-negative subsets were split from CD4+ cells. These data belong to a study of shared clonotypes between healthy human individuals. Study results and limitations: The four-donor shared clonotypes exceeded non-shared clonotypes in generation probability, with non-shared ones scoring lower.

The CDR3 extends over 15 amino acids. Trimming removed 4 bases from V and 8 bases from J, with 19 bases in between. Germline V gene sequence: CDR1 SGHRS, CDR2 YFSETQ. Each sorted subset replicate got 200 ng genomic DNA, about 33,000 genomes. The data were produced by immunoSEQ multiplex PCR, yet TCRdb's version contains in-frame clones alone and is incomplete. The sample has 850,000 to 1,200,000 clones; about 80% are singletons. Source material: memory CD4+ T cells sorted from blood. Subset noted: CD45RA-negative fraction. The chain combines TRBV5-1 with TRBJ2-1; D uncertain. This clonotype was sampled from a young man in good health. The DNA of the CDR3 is TGCGCCAGCAGCCAACCCGGACGGGCAGCACATGAGCAGTTCTTC. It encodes CASSQPGRAAHEQFF.